Shown below are 10 T cell receptor beta chains from a single sample sequenced in a study of vaccination and CD4 T cells after COVID-19. With the Oncomine TCR Beta short-read assay, DNA from cultured CD4+ T cells was sequenced. MiXCR, run by TCRdb on the PCR reads, gives a single entry per CDR3 protein. Here the sample spans more than 15,000 distinct CDR3 sequences, 35% to 50% being singletons. What these receptors recognize is not known. Treatment reported: approximately 9-day PBMC culture with coronavirus spike peptide pools or control peptides (ViraFEST assay). Sequencing was carried out using CD4+ T cells from blood, cultured in vitro. The receptors shown here come from a human donor who had recovered from COVID-19.

As for this clonotype: The final CDR3 position lacks the conserved phenylalanine or tryptophan, pointing to a likely read error. The rearrangement uses TRBV2 and TRBJ1-2; D may be TRBD1 (5 bases). The CDR3 length is 11 residues. With 9 bases removed from V and 7 bases from J, the gap between germline ends came to 12 bases. The germline gives CDR1 SNHLY, CDR2 FYNNEI. The CDR3: CASGTYGGYTS. CDR3 DNA sequence: TGTGCCAGTGGGACTTACGGTGGCTACACCTCC.

This rearrangement joins TRBV19 to TRBJ2-6; no clear D. The CDR3 consists of 15 residues. V was trimmed by 7 bases and J by 0 bases, leaving 10 bases between them. Germline lookup yields CDR1 LNHDA and CDR2 SQIVND (reference sequence). This CDR3 is CASTPRFSGANVLTF. In DNA form, the CDR3 reads TGTGCCAGTACCCCCCGCTTCTCTGGGGCCAACGTCCTGACTTTC.

The chain carries TRBV28 and TRBJ2-5; D assignment may be TRBD1 or TRBD2 (5 bases each). Looked up from germline, CDR1 is MDHEN and CDR2 is SYDVKM. This CDR3 comprises 13 residues. Trimming removed 6 bases at V and 2 bases at J, with 10 bases between. The CDR3 nucleotides are TGTGCCAGCAGACGACAGCGGCAAGAGACCCAGTACTTC. Protein: CASRRQRQETQYF.

This clonotype was picked up one time. V usage is TRBV6-1 and J usage is TRBJ2-7, with TRBD1 identical over 9 bases. CDR3 length: 15 amino acids. CDR1 and CDR2 (germline): MNHNS, SASEGT. The trim removed 6 bases at V and 0 bases at J, leaving 6 bases unmatched. For the CDR3, the DNA is TGTGCCAGCAGAAAAGGACAGGGGAGCTCCTACGAGCAGTACTTC. Its protein is CASRKGQGSSYEQYF.

The rearrangement links TRBV29-1 to TRBJ2-7; no firm D call. The CDR3 has 13 amino acids. Germline values: CDR1 SQVTM, CDR2 ANQGSEA. The ends were cut back, 6 bases at V and 3 bases at J, with 15 bases in the middle. The CDR3 DNA reads as TGCAGCGTGGGGTTGGCTACGGGCTACGAGCAGTACTTC. Its protein is CSVGLATGYEQYF.

The genes are TRBV10-3 and TRBJ2-2; 13 bases are a match to TRBD2. The CDR3 has 17 amino acids. The ends lost 6 bases at V and 3 bases at J; junction bases unmatched: 7. Per the germline V gene, CDR1 is ENHRY and CDR2 is SYGVKD. CDR3 region: CAIRGDGLAGDTGELFF. DNA of the CDR3: TGTGCCATCAGGGGAGACGGACTAGCGGGAGACACCGGGGAGCTGTTTTTT.

In its sample, this clonotype was seen a few times. The V gene is TRBV29-1, the J gene TRBJ1-2; TRBD1 agrees at 11 bases. V dropped 6 bases and J dropped 3; count of bases not matched to a gene: 0. The CDR3 has 12 amino acids. Germline CDR1 SQVTM, CDR2 ANQGSEA. In DNA, the CDR3 is TGCAGCGTGGGACAGGGGGACTATGGCTACACCTTC. Protein: CSVGQGDYGYTF.

The chain links TRBV12-5 to TRBJ1-2; D unresolved. V dropped 3 bases and J dropped 2 bases, with 1 base sitting between them. Germline V gives CDR1 LGHNT, CDR2 FRNRAP. The CDR3 loop spans 11 amino acids. The CDR3 bases are TGTGCTAGTGGTTTAAACTATGGCTACACCTTC. Its protein product is CASGLNYGYTF.

There are a few counts of this clonotype. The chain carries TRBV6-1 and TRBJ1-2, with D perhaps matching TRBD1 (6 bases). Germline CDR1 reads MNHNS; CDR2 reads SASEGT. V lost 7 bases, J lost 1 base, and 19 bases lay in between. CDR3 size: 16 residues. The CDR3 DNA is TGTGCCAGCACTAAGAGAGGGACACCTTATAACTATGGCTACACCTTC. It codes for CASTKRGTPYNYGYTF.

The rearrangement links TRBV29-1 to TRBJ1-2; D call uncertain. The CDR3 consists of 12 residues. Germline assignment: CDR1 SQVTM and CDR2 ANQGSEA. V was shortened by 4 bases and J by 1 base, with 7 bases between the two germline ends. Written as DNA, the CDR3 is TGCAGCGTTGTGCGGAATAACTATGGCTACACCTTC. It codes for CSVVRNNYGYTF.